Listed below are T cell receptor beta chains from one sample, sequenced in a study of shared clonotypes between healthy human individuals. Here immunoSEQ multiplex PCR was the method, and the copy in TCRdb shows in-frame clones only, minus some. The sample shows roughly 490,000 clones, 76% of them seen only once. Sequenced input: PBMCs. These receptors were collected from a woman in her forties in good health. Some clones in this sample may be carry-over from other donors' samples. CDR3s include the opening cysteine and the closing phenylalanine or tryptophan. The D gene is left open where the match is weak. Not every row has a clone size; where given, it reads once, few, many or a size class.

CDR3 DNA | CDR3 protein | clone size | J gene | V gene | D gene
TGTGCCAGCAGCTCCGGGAAGGGGAGCTCCTACGAGCAGTACTTC | CASSSGKGSSYEQYF | NA | TRBJ2-7 | TRBV11-2 | NA
TGCGCCAGCAGCTTGTTTTTGGGGGTGGCTGAAGCTTTCTTT | CASSLFLGVAEAFF | NA | TRBJ1-1 | TRBV5-1 | NA
TGTGCCAGCAGTGACTCTCCAGGGGTCAGCGGGGAGCTGTTTTTT | CASSDSPGVSGELFF | many | TRBJ2-2 | TRBV6-4 | NA
TGCGCCAGCAGCCGGGTGGTCGACCAAGAGACCCAGTACTTC | CASSRVVDQETQYF | NA | TRBJ2-5 | TRBV5-1 | NA
TGTGCTAGTGGTTTGGTACTGAGGGATTACGAGCAGTACTTC | CASGLVLRDYEQYF | NA | TRBJ2-7 | TRBV12-5 | NA
TGTGCCAGCAGCTTACAACCCTCAGACAGCTACGAGCAGTACTTC | CASSLQPSDSYEQYF | NA | TRBJ2-7 | TRBV7-2 | NA
TGTGCCAGCAGTTTACCCCTCGGAGCGGCTGAGCAGTTCTTC | CASSLPLGAAEQFF | NA | TRBJ2-1 | TRBV28 | NA
TGTGCCAGCAGCTTAGATACGGGGGATAATAACTATGGCTACACCTTC | CASSLDTGDNNYGYTF | NA | TRBJ1-2 | TRBV7-9 | NA
TGTGCCAGCAGTTTAACGGGACAGTTTTACAATGAGCAGTTCTTC | CASSLTGQFYNEQFF | NA | TRBJ2-1 | TRBV28 | TRBD1
TGTGCCAGCAGTCTACTAGCGGGGGCAGCGGGCGAGCAGTACTTC | CASSLLAGAAGEQYF | few | TRBJ2-7 | TRBV2 | TRBD2
TGTGCCAGCAGCAAAACCGGGATCTCCTTACTAAGCTCTGGAAACACCATATATTTT | CASSKTGISLLSSGNTIYF | NA | TRBJ1-3 | TRBV2 | NA
TGCGCCAGCAGCTTGACTAGCGGACCACGATTAGAGACCCAGTACTTC | CASSLTSGPRLETQYF | few | TRBJ2-5 | TRBV5-1 | TRBD2
TGTGCCAGCAGCTTAGATCTCGCGGGGGGCAGCGAGCAGTACTTC | CASSLDLAGGSEQYF | NA | TRBJ2-7 | TRBV11-2 | TRBD2
TGTGCCAGCAGCTTGGCCCCTACTCTCTCTGGGGCCAACGTCCTGACTTTC | CASSLAPTLSGANVLTF | NA | TRBJ2-6 | TRBV11-2 | NA
TGTGCCAGCAGTGAAGCGCTTCCCGTCCGCGGAACCTACGAGCAGTACTTC | CASSEALPVRGTYEQYF | NA | TRBJ2-7 | TRBV2 | NA
TGTGCCAGCAGTTACTCTAGAGGGGCGGCCCAGGCGCAGTATTTT | CASSYSRGAAQAQYF | NA | TRBJ2-3 | TRBV6-5 | NA
TGTGCCAGCGGGGGGGGGACGGCAAATTCACCCCTCCACTTT | CASGGGTANSPLHF | NA | TRBJ1-6 | TRBV28 | NA
TGTGCCAGCAGCCCACAAATCCTCAGGCACAATGAGCAGTTCTTC | CASSPQILRHNEQFF | NA | TRBJ2-1 | TRBV11-2 | NA
TGTGCCAGCAGCGCTGGAGGGTCGAACACCGGGGAGCTGTTTTTT | CASSAGGSNTGELFF | NA | TRBJ2-2 | TRBV9 | NA
TGTGCCAGCAGTTTCGGCCTAAACTACGAGCAGTACTTC | CASSFGLNYEQYF | NA | TRBJ2-7 | TRBV6-5 | NA
TGTGCCAGCAGCTTAGGCTCCGGTAGCAATCAGCCCCAGCATTTT | CASSLGSGSNQPQHF | NA | TRBJ1-5 | TRBV7-8 | NA
TGTGCCAGCAGCGGAGGACCGACGGGTTACAATGAGCAGTTCTTC | CASSGGPTGYNEQFF | NA | TRBJ2-1 | TRBV7-3 | NA
TGTGCCAGCAGCTTCTGGGGAGGGCCAGATACGCAGTATTTT | CASSFWGGPDTQYF | NA | TRBJ2-3 | TRBV13 | TRBD2
TGTGCCAGCAGCTTAACGGAGGGAAGCATTCAGTACTTC | CASSLTEGSIQYF | NA | TRBJ2-4 | TRBV7-3 | NA
TGTGCCAGCAGCTTGGAACGCGCAAGCTCCTACAATGAGCAGTTCTTC | CASSLERASSYNEQFF | NA | TRBJ2-1 | TRBV7-9 | NA
TGTGCCATCAGTGAGGGGGACAGCTCTGGAAACACCATATATTTT | CAISEGDSSGNTIYF | NA | TRBJ1-3 | TRBV10-3 | TRBD1
TGTGCCAGCAGTGAATCTAGCGGGGCGCTCCATGAGCAGTTCTTC | CASSESSGALHEQFF | few | TRBJ2-1 | TRBV6-4 | TRBD2
TGTGCCAGCTCAACCGGACAGGGGGAAGCTTTCTTT | CASSTGQGEAFF | NA | TRBJ1-1 | TRBV18 | TRBD1
TGTGCCATCAGTGGTGGTTGGGAGGCGTCCAATGAGCAGTTCTTC | CAISGGWEASNEQFF | few | TRBJ2-1 | TRBV10-3 | NA
TGTGCCAGCAGCCTTACTACGGGACAGGGATCCCACGAGCAGTACTTC | CASSLTTGQGSHEQYF | NA | TRBJ2-7 | TRBV7-6 | TRBD1
TGTGCCAGCAGCCAAGACTTTGGGGACAGGGATTATGGCTACACCTTC | CASSQDFGDRDYGYTF | NA | TRBJ1-2 | TRBV5-5 | TRBD1
TGTGCCAGCAGTTACGTTGACAGAGAGAACTATGGCTACACCTTC | CASSYVDRENYGYTF | NA | TRBJ1-2 | TRBV6-6 | NA
TGTGCCAGCAGTGACAAGCAGGGCCATCCTTCCGAGCAGTACTTC | CASSDKQGHPSEQYF | NA | TRBJ2-7 | TRBV6-4 | NA
TGTGCCAGCAGCCAAGATTCGGGACAGGGTACCGGGGAGCTGTTTTTT | CASSQDSGQGTGELFF | NA | TRBJ2-2 | TRBV14 | TRBD1
TGCGCCAGCAGCTTTTCCGGGACTAGCGGCTACAATGAGCAGTTCTTC | CASSFSGTSGYNEQFF | NA | TRBJ2-1 | TRBV5-1 | TRBD2
TGTGCCAGCAGTGAAATTCGGGAGGTGGGCCACGAGCAGTACTTC | CASSEIREVGHEQYF | once | TRBJ2-7 | TRBV6-1 | TRBD2
TGTGCCAGCAGTAAGACAGGGCAGGAGGGCTATGGCTACACCTTC | CASSKTGQEGYGYTF | NA | TRBJ1-2 | TRBV6-1 | TRBD1
TGTGCCTGGAGTTTGGGATTTAATGAAAAACTGTTTTTT | CAWSLGFNEKLFF | many | TRBJ1-4 | TRBV30 | NA
TGTGCCAGCAGCTTTCGCGGGGACCCCTCCTACGAGCAGTACTTC | CASSFRGDPSYEQYF | NA | TRBJ2-7 | TRBV7-6 | NA
TGTGCCAGCTCAAAGGCGGGGAGCGAATCCCAGTTCTTC | CASSKAGSESQFF | NA | TRBJ2-1 | TRBV18 | NA
TGCGCCAGCAGCCAGCTGGGGACCGGCGACTACAATGAGCAATTCTTC | CASSQLGTGDYNEQFF | NA | TRBJ2-1 | TRBV4-3 | NA
TGTGCCAGCTCACCGACTAGCGCAAACTCCGGGCAGTACTTC | CASSPTSANSGQYF | NA | TRBJ2-7 | TRBV18 | TRBD2
TGTGCCAGCAGCGAATCCGGGACAGACTACAATGAGCAGTTCTTC | CASSESGTDYNEQFF | NA | TRBJ2-1 | TRBV9 | TRBD1
TGTGCCAGCAGTTACGGGCAGTACACAGATACGCAGTATTTT | CASSYGQYTDTQYF | few | TRBJ2-3 | TRBV6-5 | NA
TGCGCCAGCAGCCAAGATCTTGGCGGGAGCTCCTACAATGAGCAGTTCTTC | CASSQDLGGSSYNEQFF | NA | TRBJ2-1 | TRBV4-1 | TRBD2
TGTGCCAGCAGCTTAGTAGAGGGAGTAAAAGAGCAGTTCTTC | CASSLVEGVKEQFF | NA | TRBJ2-1 | TRBV7-2 | NA
TGTGCCAGCACCCCTCTAGCGGGAGGGCCCGGTGGGGAGCTGTTTTTT | CASTPLAGGPGGELFF | NA | TRBJ2-2 | TRBV27 | TRBD2
TGTGCCAGCAGTGTGATCGGGAGCTCCTACAATGAGCAGTTCTTC | CASSVIGSSYNEQFF | NA | TRBJ2-1 | TRBV25-1 | NA
TGTGCCAGCAGCTTGGCGGGAAATGAAAAACTGTTTTTT | CASSLAGNEKLFF | NA | TRBJ1-4 | TRBV5-4 | NA
TGTGCCAGCAGCCAAGGGGACAGGGGGAATGAGCAGTTCTTC | CASSQGDRGNEQFF | NA | TRBJ2-1 | TRBV14 | TRBD1
TGTGCCAGCAGCCCGGGCCCCTCGGGGTTCGATACGCAGTATTTT | CASSPGPSGFDTQYF | NA | TRBJ2-3 | TRBV7-3 | NA
TGCGCCAGCAGTGAAGCAGGGTCAGAGACCCAGTACTTC | CASSEAGSETQYF | once | TRBJ2-5 | TRBV10-2 | NA
TGTGCCAGCAGTCTTGCCGGGACCCACACCGGGGAGCTGTTTTTT | CASSLAGTHTGELFF | NA | TRBJ2-2 | TRBV7-6 | NA
TGTGCCACCAGCAGAGACATGATCGGAGGGACGGCAACTAATGAAAAACTGTTTTTT | CATSRDMIGGTATNEKLFF | NA | TRBJ1-4 | TRBV15 | NA
TGTGCCAGCTCACCGGGACAGCCGACAATCAAAACCCAGCATTTT | CASSPGQPTIKTQHF | once | TRBJ1-5 | TRBV18 | TRBD1
TGTGCCAGCAGCCCAGGCCTCACAGGGTCCGAGGTTGGAAAAGAGACCCAGTACTTC | CASSPGLTGSEVGKETQYF | once | TRBJ2-5 | TRBV7-2 | NA
TGTGCCAGCAGTGAAGGTCCGGGGGGGTCCCCTTCCTATGAGCAGTACTTC | CASSEGPGGSPSYEQYF | NA | TRBJ2-7 | TRBV6-1 | TRBD2
TGTGCCAGCAGTGAGGAATTCTCTGGGGCCAACGTCCTGACTTTC | CASSEEFSGANVLTF | NA | TRBJ2-6 | TRBV2 | NA
TGCAGCGTTGGGACAGTTGCGGACACCGGGGAGCTGTTTTTT | CSVGTVADTGELFF | NA | TRBJ2-2 | TRBV29-1 | NA